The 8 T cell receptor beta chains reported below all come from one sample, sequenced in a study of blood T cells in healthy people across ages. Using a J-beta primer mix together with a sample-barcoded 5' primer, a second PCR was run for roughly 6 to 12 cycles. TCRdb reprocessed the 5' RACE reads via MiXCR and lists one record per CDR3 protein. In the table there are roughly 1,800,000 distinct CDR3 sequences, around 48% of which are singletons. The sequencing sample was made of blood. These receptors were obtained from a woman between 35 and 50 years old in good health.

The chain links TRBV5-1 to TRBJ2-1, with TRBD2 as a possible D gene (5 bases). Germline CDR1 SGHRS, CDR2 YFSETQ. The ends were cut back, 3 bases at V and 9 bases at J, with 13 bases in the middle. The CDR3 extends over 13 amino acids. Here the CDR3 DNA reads TGCGCCAGCAGCTCAGCAACTAGTCTTGAGCAGTTCTTC. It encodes CASSSATSLEQFF.

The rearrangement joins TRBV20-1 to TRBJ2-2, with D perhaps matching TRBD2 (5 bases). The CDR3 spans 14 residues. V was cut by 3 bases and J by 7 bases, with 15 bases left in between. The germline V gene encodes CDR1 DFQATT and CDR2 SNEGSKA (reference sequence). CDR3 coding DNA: TGCAGTGCTAGGTCGGGTAGCGCTAACGGGGAGCTGTTTTTT. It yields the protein CSARSGSANGELFF.

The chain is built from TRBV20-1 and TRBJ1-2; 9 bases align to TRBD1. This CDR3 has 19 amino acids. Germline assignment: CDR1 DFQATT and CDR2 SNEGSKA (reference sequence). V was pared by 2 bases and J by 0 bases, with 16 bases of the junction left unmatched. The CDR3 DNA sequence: TGCAGTGCTAGAAGGGGGGACAGGGCCCGTATTGACGCTAACTATGGCTACACCTTC. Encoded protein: CSARRGDRARIDANYGYTF.

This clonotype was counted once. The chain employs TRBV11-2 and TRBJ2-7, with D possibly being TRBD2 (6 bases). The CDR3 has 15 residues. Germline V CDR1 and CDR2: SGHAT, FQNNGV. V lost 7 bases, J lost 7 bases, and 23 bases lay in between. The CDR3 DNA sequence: TGTGCCAGCACCCAGCGGCGGGGACTCTACAATGAGCAGTACTTC. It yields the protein CASTQRRGLYNEQYF.

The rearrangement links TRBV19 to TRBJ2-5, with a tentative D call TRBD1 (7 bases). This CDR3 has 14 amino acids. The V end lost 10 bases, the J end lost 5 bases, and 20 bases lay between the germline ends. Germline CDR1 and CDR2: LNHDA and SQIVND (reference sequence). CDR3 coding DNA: TGTGCCACCAGACAGGGTCCTCGGGGGGAGACCCAGTACTTC. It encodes CATRQGPRGETQYF.

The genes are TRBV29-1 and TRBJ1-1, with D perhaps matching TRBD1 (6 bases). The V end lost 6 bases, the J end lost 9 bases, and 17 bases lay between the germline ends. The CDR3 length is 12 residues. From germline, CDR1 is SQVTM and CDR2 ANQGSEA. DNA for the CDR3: TGCAGCGTGGGGGGCCGGGGGTATCAAGCTTTCTTT. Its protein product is CSVGGRGYQAFF.

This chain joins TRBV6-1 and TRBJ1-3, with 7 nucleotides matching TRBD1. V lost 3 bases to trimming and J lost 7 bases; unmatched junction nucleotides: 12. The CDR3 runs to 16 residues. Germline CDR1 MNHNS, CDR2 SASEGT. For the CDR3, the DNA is TGTGCCAGCAGTGACATTGGGCAACCCAGGGGGAACACCATATATTTT. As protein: CASSDIGQPRGNTIYF.

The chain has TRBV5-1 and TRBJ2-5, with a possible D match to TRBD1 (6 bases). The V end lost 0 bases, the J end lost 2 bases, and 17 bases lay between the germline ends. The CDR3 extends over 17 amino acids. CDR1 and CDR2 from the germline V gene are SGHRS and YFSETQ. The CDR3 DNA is TGCGCCAGCAGCTTGGGGTCCAGGGGCTGGACTCAAGAGACCCAGTACTTC. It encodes CASSLGSRGWTQETQYF.